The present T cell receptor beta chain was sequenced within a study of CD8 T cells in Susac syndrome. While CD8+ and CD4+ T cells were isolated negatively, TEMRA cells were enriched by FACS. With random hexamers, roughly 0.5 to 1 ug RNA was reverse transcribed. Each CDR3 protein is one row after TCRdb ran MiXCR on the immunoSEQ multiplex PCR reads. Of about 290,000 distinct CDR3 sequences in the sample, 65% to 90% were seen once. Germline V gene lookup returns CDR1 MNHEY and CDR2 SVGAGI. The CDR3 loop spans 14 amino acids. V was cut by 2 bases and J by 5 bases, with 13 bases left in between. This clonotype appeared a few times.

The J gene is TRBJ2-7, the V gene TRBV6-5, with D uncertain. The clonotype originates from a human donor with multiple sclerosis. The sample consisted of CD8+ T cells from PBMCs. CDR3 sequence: CASSYNAFYDEQYF. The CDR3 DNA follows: TGTGCCAGCAGTTACAATGCCTTCTACGACGAGCAGTACTTC.